The clone carrying this T cell receptor (beta chain) appeared many times. No antigen is known for it. This sample also contains other DNA sequences that code for the same CDR3. The entry originates in a study of metastatic and nonmetastatic thyroid tumors. Across the study: Repertoire data that came from the blood and tumor or nodule tissue of malignant and benign thyroid patients were compared. Overall study findings and caveats: It was reportedly found that TCR beta diversity was significantly higher in malignant thyroid tumors than in benign nodules, a difference seen in both blood and tumor samples.

Original methodology: Clinicopathological groups of papillary thyroid cancer showed CDR3 differences that were used to build a distant-metastasis classifier. TCRdb re-clonotyped the PCR reads through MiXCR. The V and J calls follow TCRdb's processing rather than the paper's. The table shows about 40,000 clones, with 28% occurring only once. The CDR3 sequence is 15 residues long. Germline CDR1 reads LNHDA; CDR2 reads SQIVND (reference sequence). Losses at the gene ends were 8 bases for V and 4 bases for J; bases not matched to a gene: 7. None of the patients had undergone any treatment ahead of thyroid surgery.

This receptor was taken from a male donor with papillary thyroid cancer or a benign thyroid nodule (not recorded which). Some clones in this sample may be carry-over from other donors' samples. The chain joins TRBV19 to TRBJ2-2, with TRBD1 identical over 10 bases. The specimen was blood. In nucleotides, the CDR3 is TGTGCCAGTTCAGGACAGGGGGGGCTCACCGGGGAGCTGTTTTTT. This translates into CASSGQGGLTGELFF.